This TCR beta chain was captured in a study of CD4 T cells in relation to SARS-CoV-2 and coronaviruses. Study context: TCR beta CDR3s were sequenced after approximately ten-day antigen culture of PBMCs. Negative control cultures got HIV-1 Nef peptides or no peptide. General study findings and limits: Crossreactive clones expanded significantly less to SARS-CoV-2 than monoreactive clones.

The unexposed donors gave CD4+ T cells in 2011-2018, prior to COVID-19. After about 11 days of culture, CD4+ T cells were isolated. The CDR3 runs to 15 residues. The germline V gene has CDR1 LNHNV and CDR2 YYDKDF (reference sequence). Unmatched junction bases numbered 1, after V lost 0 bases and J lost 2 bases. Concerning this clone: Its cognate antigen is unknown.

The protocol was immunoSEQ multiplex PCR, while the TCRdb copy is restricted to in-frame clones and leaves out a portion. The table lists under 25,000 clones, approximately 78% of them singletons. This rearrangement joins TRBV15 to TRBJ2-5, with 9 nucleotides matching TRBD1. Source material: CD4+ T cells from PBMCs, cultured in vitro. This clonotype was obtained from a human donor in good health. The DNA of the CDR3 is TGTGCCACCAGCAGAGATGGACAGGGGCAAGAGACCCAGTACTTC. It encodes CATSRDGQGQETQYF.